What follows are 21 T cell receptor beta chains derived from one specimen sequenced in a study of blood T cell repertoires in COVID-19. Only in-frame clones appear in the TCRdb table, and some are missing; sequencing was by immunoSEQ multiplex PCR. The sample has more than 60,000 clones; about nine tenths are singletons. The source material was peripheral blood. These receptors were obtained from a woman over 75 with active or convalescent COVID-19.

CDR3 DNA sequence: TGTGCCAGCAGTTTCAACGGCGGGCACACCTTC. This gives the protein CASSFNGGHTF. The chain joins TRBV28 to TRBJ1-2; D is undetermined. V lost 3 bases and J lost 12, with 11 bases in between. The germline gives CDR1 MDHEN, CDR2 SYDVKM. The CDR3 is 11 residues long.

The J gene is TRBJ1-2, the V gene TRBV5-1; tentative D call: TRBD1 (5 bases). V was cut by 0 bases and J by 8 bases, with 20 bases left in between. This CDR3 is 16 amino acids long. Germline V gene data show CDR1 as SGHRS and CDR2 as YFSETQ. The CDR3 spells CASSLGRVDSIGGYTF. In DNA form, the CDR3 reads TGCGCCAGCAGCTTGGGCAGGGTTGATAGTATAGGCGGCTACACCTTC.

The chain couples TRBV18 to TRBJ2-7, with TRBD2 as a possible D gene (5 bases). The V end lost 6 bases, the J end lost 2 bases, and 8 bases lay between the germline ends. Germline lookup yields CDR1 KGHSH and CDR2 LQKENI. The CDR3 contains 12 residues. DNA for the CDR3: TGTGCCAGCTCCCGGGAACCCTACGAGCAGTACTTC. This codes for CASSREPYEQYF.

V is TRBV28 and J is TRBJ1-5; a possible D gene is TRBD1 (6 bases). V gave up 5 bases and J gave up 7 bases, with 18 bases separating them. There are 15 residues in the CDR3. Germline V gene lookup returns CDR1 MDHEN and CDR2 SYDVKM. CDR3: CASSGEGQGQQPQHF. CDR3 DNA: TGTGCCAGCAGTGGCGAGGGGCAGGGACAACAGCCCCAGCATTTT.

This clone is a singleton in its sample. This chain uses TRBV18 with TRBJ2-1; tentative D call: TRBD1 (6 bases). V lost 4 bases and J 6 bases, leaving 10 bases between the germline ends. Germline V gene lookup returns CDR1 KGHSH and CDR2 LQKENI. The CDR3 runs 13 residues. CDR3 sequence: CASSLLQGNEQFF. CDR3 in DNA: TGTGCCAGCTCACTACTACAGGGCAATGAGCAGTTCTTC.

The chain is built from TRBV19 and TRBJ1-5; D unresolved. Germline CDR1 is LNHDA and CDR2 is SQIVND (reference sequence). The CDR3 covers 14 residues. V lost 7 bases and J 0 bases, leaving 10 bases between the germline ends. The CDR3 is CASNTAYSNQPQHF. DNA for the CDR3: TGTGCCAGTAACACAGCTTATAGCAATCAGCCCCAGCATTTT.

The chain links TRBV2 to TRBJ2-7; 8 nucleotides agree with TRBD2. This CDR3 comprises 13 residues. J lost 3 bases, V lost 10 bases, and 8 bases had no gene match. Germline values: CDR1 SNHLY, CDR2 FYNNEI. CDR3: CATSGGPFYEQYF. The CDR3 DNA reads TGTGCCACCTCGGGGGGGCCCTTCTACGAGCAGTACTTC.

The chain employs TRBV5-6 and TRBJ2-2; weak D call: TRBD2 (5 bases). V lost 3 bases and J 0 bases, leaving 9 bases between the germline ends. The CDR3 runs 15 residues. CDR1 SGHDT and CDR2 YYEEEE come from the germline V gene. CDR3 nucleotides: TGTGCCAGCAGCTCCGCGGGTCCGAACACCGGGGAGCTGTTTTTT. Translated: CASSSAGPNTGELFF.

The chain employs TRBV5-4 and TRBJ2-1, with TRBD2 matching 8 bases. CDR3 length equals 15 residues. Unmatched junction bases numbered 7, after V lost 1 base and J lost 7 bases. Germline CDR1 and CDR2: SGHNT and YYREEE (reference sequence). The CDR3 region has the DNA TGTGCCAGCAGCTTGCGGGGGGGCATATGGAATGAGCAGTTCTTC. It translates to CASSLRGGIWNEQFF.

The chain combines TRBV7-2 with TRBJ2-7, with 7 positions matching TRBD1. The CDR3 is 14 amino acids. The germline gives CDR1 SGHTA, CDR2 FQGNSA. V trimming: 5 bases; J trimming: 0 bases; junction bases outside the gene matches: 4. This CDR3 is CASSPRDSSYEQYF. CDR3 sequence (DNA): TGTGCCAGCAGCCCTCGGGACAGCTCCTACGAGCAGTACTTC.

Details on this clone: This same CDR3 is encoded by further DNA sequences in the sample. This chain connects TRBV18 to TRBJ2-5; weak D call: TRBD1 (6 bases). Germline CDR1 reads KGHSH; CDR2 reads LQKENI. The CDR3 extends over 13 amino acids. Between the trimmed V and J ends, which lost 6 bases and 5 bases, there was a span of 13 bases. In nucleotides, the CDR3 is TGTGCCAGCTCCCAACAGGGCGGGGAGACCCAGTACTTC. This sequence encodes CASSQQGGETQYF.

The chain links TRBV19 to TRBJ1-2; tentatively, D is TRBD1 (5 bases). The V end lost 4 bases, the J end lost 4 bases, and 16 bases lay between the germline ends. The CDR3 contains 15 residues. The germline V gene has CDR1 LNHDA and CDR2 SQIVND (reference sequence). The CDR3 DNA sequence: TGTGCCAGTAGTACGACAGAAATTAGACCCTATGGCTACACCTTC. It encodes CASSTTEIRPYGYTF.

The CDR3 DNA reads TGTGCCAGCAGCACTTACAGAGATCAGCCCCAGCATTTT. Amino acid sequence: CASSTYRDQPQHF. The chain joins TRBV6-2 or TRBV6-3 to TRBJ1-5, with no clear D. Trimming left V 6 bases short and J 5 bases short, with 11 bases between. The germline V gene encodes CDR1 MNHEY and CDR2 SVGEGT. The CDR3 is made up of 13 amino acids.

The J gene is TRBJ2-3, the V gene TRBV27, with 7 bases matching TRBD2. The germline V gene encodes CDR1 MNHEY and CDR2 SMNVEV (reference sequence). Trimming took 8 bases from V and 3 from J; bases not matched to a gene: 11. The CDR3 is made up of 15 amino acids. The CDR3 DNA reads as TGTGCCAGCCTATCGACGGGACTACGAACAGATACGCAGTATTTT. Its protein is CASLSTGLRTDTQYF.

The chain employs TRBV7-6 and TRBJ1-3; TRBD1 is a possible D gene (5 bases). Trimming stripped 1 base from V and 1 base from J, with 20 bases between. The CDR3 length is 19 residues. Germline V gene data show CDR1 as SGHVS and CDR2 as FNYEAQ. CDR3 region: CASSLGLRGRSQSGNTIYF. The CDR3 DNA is TGTGCCAGCAGCTTAGGCTTGCGGGGACGAAGCCAATCTGGAAACACCATATATTTT.

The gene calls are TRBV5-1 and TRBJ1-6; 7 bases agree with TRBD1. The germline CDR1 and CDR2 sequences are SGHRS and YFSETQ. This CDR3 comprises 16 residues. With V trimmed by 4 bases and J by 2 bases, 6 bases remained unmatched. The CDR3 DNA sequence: TGCGCCAGCAGCCCCGGACAGGCAGCCTATAATTCACCCCTCCACTTT. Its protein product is CASSPGQAAYNSPLHF.

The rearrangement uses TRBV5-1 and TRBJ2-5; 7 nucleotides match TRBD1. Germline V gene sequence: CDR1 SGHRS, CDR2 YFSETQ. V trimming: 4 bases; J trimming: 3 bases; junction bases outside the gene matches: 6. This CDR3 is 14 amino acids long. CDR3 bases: TGCGCCAGCAGCCGATCCGGGACAGAAGAGACCCAGTACTTC. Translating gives CASSRSGTEETQYF.

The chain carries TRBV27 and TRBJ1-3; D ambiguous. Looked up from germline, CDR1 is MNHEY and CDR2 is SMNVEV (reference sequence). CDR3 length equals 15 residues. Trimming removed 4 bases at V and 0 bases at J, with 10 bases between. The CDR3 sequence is CASSSGRYSGNTIYF. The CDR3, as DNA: TGTGCCAGCAGTTCGGGTCGGTACTCTGGAAACACCATATATTTT.

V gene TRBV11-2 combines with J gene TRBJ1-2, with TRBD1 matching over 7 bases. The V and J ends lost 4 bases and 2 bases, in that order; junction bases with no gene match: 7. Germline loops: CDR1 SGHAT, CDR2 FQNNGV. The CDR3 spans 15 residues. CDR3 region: CASSSTGTENYGYTF. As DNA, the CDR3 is TGTGCCAGCAGCTCTACGGGGACAGAAAACTATGGCTACACCTTC.

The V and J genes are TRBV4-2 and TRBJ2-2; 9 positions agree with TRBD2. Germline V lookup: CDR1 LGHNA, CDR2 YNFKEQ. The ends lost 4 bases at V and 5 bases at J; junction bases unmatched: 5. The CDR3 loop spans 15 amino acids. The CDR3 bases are TGTGCCAGCAGCCGCGGGGGGGCCGAGACCGGGGAGCTGTTTTTT. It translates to CASSRGGAETGELFF.

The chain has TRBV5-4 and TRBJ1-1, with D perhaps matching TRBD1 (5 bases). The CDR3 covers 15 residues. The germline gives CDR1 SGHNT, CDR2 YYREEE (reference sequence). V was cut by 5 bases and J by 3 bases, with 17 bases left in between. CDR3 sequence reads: CASSLAAGKDTEAFF. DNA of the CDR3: TGTGCCAGCAGTTTAGCGGCAGGGAAGGACACTGAAGCTTTCTTT.